These 19 T cell receptor beta chains came from one sample sequenced in a study of Graves' ophthalmopathy and Graves' hyperthyroidism. Amplification from RNA transcripts yielded the TCR beta CDR3 regions. First-round RT-PCR employed HTBI primers, with a second-round multiplex PCR after it. TCRdb reanalysed the multiplex PCR reads using MiXCR and keeps one entry per CDR3 protein. This table holds a few hundred thousand distinct CDR3 sequences, 15% found once. Sequencing input: peripheral blood. The source of these receptors is a woman aged 18-30 years with stable Graves' hyperthyroidism.

This clonotype has a count of ten or more. The J gene is TRBJ1-5, the V gene TRBV6-2 or TRBV6-3, with D hard to call. The CDR3 sequence is 17 residues long. Trimming cost V 0 bases and J 1 base, with 13 bases left between them. Germline assignment: CDR1 MNHEY and CDR2 SVGEGT. The CDR3 sequence is CASSYSRPAVSNQPQHF. The CDR3 DNA sequence: TGTGCCAGCAGTTACTCGAGGCCGGCGGTGAGCAATCAGCCCCAGCATTTT.

The sample holds many counts of this clonotype. The chain has TRBV15 and TRBJ2-5; D gene unclear. V was pared by 0 bases and J by 2 bases, with 7 bases between. In germline, CDR1 is LNHNV, CDR2 YYDKDF (reference sequence). CDR3 length: 14 residues. This CDR3 is CATSRDLRQETQYF. The CDR3, as DNA: TGTGCCACCAGCAGAGATCTGAGGCAAGAGACCCAGTACTTC.

This rearrangement joins TRBV30 to TRBJ1-1, with D possibly TRBD1 on 6 matching bases. This CDR3 spans 13 amino acids. V lost 3 bases, J lost 3 bases, and 11 bases lay in between. Germline CDR1 reads GTSNPN; CDR2 reads SVGIG (reference sequence). The CDR3 nucleotides are TGTGCCTGGAGGCACAGGGATGACACTGAAGCTTTCTTT. It is translated as CAWRHRDDTEAFF.

In its sample, this clonotype was seen many times. This chain connects TRBV29-1 to TRBJ2-3, with D perhaps TRBD1 (6 bases). This CDR3 is built from 14 residues. The germline V gene encodes CDR1 SQVTM and CDR2 ANQGSEA. V gave up 7 bases and J gave up 6 bases, with 20 bases separating them. The DNA for the CDR3 is TGCAGCGCTTGGGGACATGCCTCACGGGATACGCAGTATTTT. Translation gives CSAWGHASRDTQYF.

This clonotype was observed many times. The chain links TRBV6-5 to TRBJ2-7, with no clear D. V lost 5 bases, J lost 4 bases, and 18 bases lay in between. CDR3 size: 15 residues. The germline V gene encodes CDR1 MNHEY and CDR2 SVGAGI. Written as DNA, the CDR3 is TGTGCCAGCAGTCCCACCGCCATCAGCTGGTACGAGCAGTACTTC. This sequence encodes CASSPTAISWYEQYF.

The rearrangement links TRBV6-5 to TRBJ2-2; TRBD2 matches 7 bases. This CDR3 has 16 residues. The ends lost 1 base at V and 0 bases at J; junction bases unmatched: 2. Germline-derived CDR1 and CDR2 are MNHEY and SVGAGI. CDR3 region: CASSYWAGANTGELFF. CDR3 bases: TGTGCCAGCAGTTACTGGGCGGGGGCGAACACCGGGGAGCTGTTTTTT.

This clonotype was counted at least ten times. The chain uses TRBV6-9 and TRBJ2-5; D ambiguous. The CDR3 contains 12 residues. From germline, CDR1 is MNHGY and CDR2 SVAAGI. V lost 2 bases and J lost 7, with 8 bases in between. The CDR3 here is CASSYGLGTQYF. CDR3 DNA sequence: TGTGCCAGCAGTTATGGGTTGGGGACCCAGTACTTC.

The chain employs TRBV6-1 and TRBJ1-2; 8 nucleotides line up with TRBD1. With 6 bases clipped from V and 8 bases from J, the junction kept 11 bases outside the gene matches. The CDR3 sequence is 14 residues long. CDR1 MNHNS and CDR2 SASEGT come from the germline V gene. The CDR3 bases are TGTGCCAGCAGACCTACAGGGGGAGGTATGGGCTACACCTTC. It is translated as CASRPTGGGMGYTF.

This clonotype was recorded many times. This chain joins TRBV11-2 and TRBJ1-1, with 10 bases identical to TRBD1. The CDR3 runs to 16 residues. V was clipped by 5 bases and J by 0 bases; unmatched bases: 6. Germline values: CDR1 SGHAT, CDR2 FQNNGV. CDR3 region: CASSLRTGGMNTEAFF. CDR3 nucleotide sequence: TGTGCCAGCAGCCTCCGGACAGGGGGGATGAACACTGAAGCTTTCTTT.

The CDR3 here is CASSLPSGTVTGELFF. CDR3 DNA: TGTGCCAGCAGTCTCCCTTCGGGTACCGTCACCGGGGAGCTGTTTTTT. This chain uses TRBV27 with TRBJ2-2; D not resolved. The CDR3 has 16 residues. The V gene lost 5 bases and the J gene lost 4 bases, with 17 bases spanning the gap. Germline-derived CDR1 and CDR2 are MNHEY and SMNVEV (reference sequence).

V gene TRBV27 combines with J gene TRBJ1-1; weak D call: TRBD1 (5 bases). V was shortened by 8 bases and J by 0 bases, with 16 bases between the two germline ends. Germline V gene lookup returns CDR1 MNHEY and CDR2 SMNVEV (reference sequence). The CDR3 length is 15 residues. The CDR3 DNA reads TGTGCCAGCGGGCAGGGTTTTCTCATGAACACTGAAGCTTTCTTT. The encoded protein is CASGQGFLMNTEAFF.

This clonotype was seen ten or more times. The rearrangement joins TRBV5-1 to TRBJ2-7, with 11 nucleotides matching TRBD2. CDR1 and CDR2 from the germline V gene are SGHRS and YFSETQ. The CDR3 has 15 residues. V dropped 4 bases and J dropped 6; count of bases not matched to a gene: 9. The CDR3 bases are TGCGCCAGCAGCCCCATACTAGCGGGGGACTCCGAGCAGTACTTC. Encoded protein: CASSPILAGDSEQYF. Looking up the rest from reference TRBV5-1 and TRBJ2-7 gives the full variable domain: KAGVTQTPRYLIKTRGQQVTLSCSPISGHRSVSWYQQTPGQGLQFLFEYFSETQRNKGNFPGRFSGRQFSNSRSEMNVSTLELGDSALYLCASSPILAGDSEQYFGPGTRLTVT.

This clonotype has a count of ten or more. This chain uses TRBV12-3 or TRBV12-4 with TRBJ2-4; D unresolved. Trimming cost V 0 bases and J 0 bases, with 3 bases left between them. The CDR3 covers 14 residues. In nucleotides, the CDR3 is TGTGCCAGCAGTTTAGCACTAGCCAAAAACATTCAGTACTTC. Translating it yields CASSLALAKNIQYF.

This clonotype has a count of ten or more. The rearrangement joins TRBV2 to TRBJ1-2, with 8 bases aligning to TRBD1. V trimming: 2 bases; J trimming: 4 bases; junction bases outside the gene matches: 15. Germline-derived CDR1 and CDR2 are SNHLY and FYNNEI. CDR3 length equals 18 residues. Here the CDR3 reads CASSERGTGTLEGYGYTF. Here the CDR3 DNA reads TGTGCCAGCAGTGAACGCGGGACAGGTACTCTCGAAGGCTATGGCTACACCTTC.

In this sample, this clonotype turned up many times. V gene TRBV2 combines with J gene TRBJ2-2; D uncertain. CDR1 is SNHLY, CDR2 FYNNEI, per germline. The CDR3 loop spans 13 amino acids. V lost 10 bases, J lost 4 bases, and 13 bases lay in between. The CDR3 DNA reads TGTGCCACCCCAAGCTCGTCCACCGGGGAGCTGTTTTTT. This translates into CATPSSSTGELFF. Variable domain in full (rest from reference TRBV2 and TRBJ2-2): EPEVTQTPSHQVTQMGQEVILRCVPISNHLYFYWYRQILGQKVEFLVSFYNNEISEKSEIFDDQFSVERPDGSNFTLKIRSTKLEDSAMYFCATPSSSTGELFFGEGSRLTVL.

This clonotype was seen many times. The chain is built from TRBV6-1 and TRBJ2-5; D unclear. The CDR3 has 12 residues. The germline CDR1 and CDR2 sequences are MNHNS and SASEGT. V lost 5 bases, J lost 5 bases, and 9 bases lay in between. DNA of the CDR3: TGTGCCAGCAGTCAGCATGGGGAGACCCAGTACTTC. This sequence encodes CASSQHGETQYF.

This clonotype was counted ten times or more. The rearrangement links TRBV6-1 to TRBJ1-2; a possible D gene is TRBD1 (5 bases). Trimming took 2 bases from V and 5 from J, leaving 6 bases between them. This CDR3 comprises 12 residues. Germline CDR1 reads MNHNS; CDR2 reads SASEGT. The CDR3 DNA reads as TGTGCCAGCAGTGAACGGGGGTATGGCTACACCTTC. This translates into CASSERGYGYTF.

The gene calls are TRBV20-1 and TRBJ1-5; 8 nucleotides match TRBD1. CDR3 size: 14 residues. Germline V gives CDR1 DFQATT, CDR2 SNEGSKA (reference sequence). The junction had 5 bases not matched to a gene; V was cut back by 0 bases and J by 7 bases. The CDR3 loop is CSARDQGADQPQHF. As DNA, the CDR3 is TGCAGTGCTAGAGATCAGGGGGCCGACCAGCCCCAGCATTTT.

This clonotype has at least ten counts. V and J are TRBV12-5 and TRBJ1-1; maybe TRBD1 (5 bases). Germline CDR1 LGHNT, CDR2 FRNRAP. There are 18 residues in the CDR3. Trimming removed 0 bases from V and 0 bases from J, with 17 bases in between. CDR3 region: CASGLVLGVTGMNTEAFF. The CDR3 DNA is TGTGCTAGTGGTTTGGTACTGGGGGTGACGGGGATGAACACTGAAGCTTTCTTT. Combining the CDR3 with reference TRBV12-5 and TRBJ1-1 gives the whole variable domain DARVTQTPRHKVTEMGQEVTMRCQPILGHNTVFWYRQTMMQGLELLAYFRNRAPLDDSGMPKDRFSAEMPDATLATLKIQPSEPRDSAVYFCASGLVLGVTGMNTEAFFGQGTRLTVV.